This TCR beta chain was documented in a study of CD4 T cells in relation to SARS-CoV-2 and coronaviruses. Looking at the study overall: PBMCs were cultured with antigen for over 8 days before TCR beta sequencing.

Data came from immunoSEQ multiplex PCR; TCRdb stores just in-frame clones and leaves some out. The sample has 20,000 to 25,000 clones, around 78% seen once. The study, taken as a whole, reports: Samples before the pandemic and after infection were not matched within any donor.

This clone showed up just a few times. The antigen is not known. Germline trimming cut 4 bases from V and 5 bases from J; bases unmatched to any gene: 3. Germline V gene data show CDR1 as MNHEY and CDR2 as SVGAGI. CDR3 size: 13 residues. The unexposed donors gave CD4+ T cells in about 2010-2019, prior to COVID-19. Isolation of CD4+ T cells took place after approximately 10 days in culture. Testing used SARS-CoV-2 S/N and four cold-coronavirus spikes on unexposed-donor CD4+ T cells, cells permitting. Each well had two million PBMCs in about 5% human AB serum with IL-2. What was sequenced was CD4+ T cells from PBMCs, cultured in vitro. V gene TRBV6-5 combines with J gene TRBJ1-2, with TRBD1 matching 8 bases. This sequence originates from a human donor in good health. The CDR3 region has the DNA TGTGCCAGCAGTTCGGACAGGGTATATGGCTACACCTTC. Its protein product is CASSSDRVYGYTF.